The rows below give T cell receptor beta chains drawn from one sample of a study of T cell responses to AZD1222 COVID-19 vaccine. Only in-frame clones appear in the TCRdb table, and some are missing; sequencing was by immunoSEQ multiplex PCR. Counted here are fewer than 120,000 clones, around nine tenths occurring once; the ten biggest clones make up roughly 2.7%. The specimen comprised peripheral blood, sampled 28 days after the second AZD1222 dose. The receptors were sampled from an adult who received the AZD1222 COVID-19 vaccine. Each CDR3 is given with its conserved first and last residue. The order of the fields is clone size, D gene, V gene, J gene, CDR3 DNA, CDR3 protein. The D gene is left open where the match is weak. The size entry is marked missing in some rows and otherwise reads once, few, many or a size class.

>.|TRBD2|TRBV7-8|TRBJ2-3
TGTGCCAGCAGCTCGACCATGGGACTAGCGGGGGTCAGGCCCTCAGATACGCAGTATTTT
CASSSTMGLAGVRPSDTQYF
>.|.|TRBV7-8|TRBJ2-5
TGTGCCAGCAGCTCCATAATGGGGGGTAGGAAGACCCAGTACTTC
CASSSIMGGRKTQYF
>.|TRBD1|TRBV19|TRBJ1-2
TGTGCCAGTAGTATGGACAGGAGCTATGGCTACACCTTC
CASSMDRSYGYTF
>.|.|TRBV11-3|TRBJ2-1
TGTGCCAGCAGCTTAGATAATCGGGGACGCAATGAGCAGTTCTTC
CASSLDNRGRNEQFF
>.|TRBD2|TRBV5-4|TRBJ2-2
TGTGCCAGCAGCCGAGGCGGGGGTGATACCGGGGAGCTGTTTTTT
CASSRGGGDTGELFF
>.|.|TRBV18|TRBJ2-1
TGTGCCAGCTCACCAAGCAGGGCCTACAATGAGCAGTTCTTC
CASSPSRAYNEQFF
>.|TRBD2|TRBV7-3|TRBJ2-1
TGTGCCAGCAGCCGTAGCGGGGGGAACAATGAGCAGTTCTTC
CASSRSGGNNEQFF
>.|TRBD1|TRBV6-1|TRBJ1-4
TGTGCCAGCAGTGAAAACCCAGGGACAGCAACTAATGAAAAACTGTTTTTT
CASSENPGTATNEKLFF
>.|.|TRBV10-2|TRBJ2-7
TGCGCCAGCAGTGAGTGGGCAGGAGAAACCTACGAGCAGTACTTC
CASSEWAGETYEQYF
>.|.|TRBV5-6|TRBJ1-3
TGTGCCAGCAGCCCTATAAATGGAAACACCATATATTTT
CASSPINGNTIYF
>few|TRBD1|TRBV19|TRBJ1-2
TGTGCCAGTAGATCCCTAGGTTTGACAGGGGGCTATGGCTACACCTTC
CASRSLGLTGGYGYTF
>.|.|TRBV19|TRBJ1-6
TGTGCCAGTACCCCAATGGGAGGCAATAATTCACCCCTCCACTTT
CASTPMGGNNSPLHF
>.|.|TRBV18|TRBJ1-2
TGTGCCAGCTCACTGTCGGAAACAGGCGGCTACACCTTC
CASSLSETGGYTF
>.|.|TRBV5-4|TRBJ2-4
TGTGCCAGCAGCTTAGAATTACAGGGTTACATTCAGTACTTC
CASSLELQGYIQYF
>.|.|TRBV9|TRBJ1-3
TGTGCCAGCAGCGTAGCTACCTCTGGAAACACCATATATTTT
CASSVATSGNTIYF
>.|TRBD1|TRBV19|TRBJ1-4
TGTGCCAGTAGTGCCACAGGGGTTGCTGAAAAACTGTTTTTT
CASSATGVAEKLFF
>.|.|TRBV20-1|TRBJ2-7
TGCAGTGCTACCAGGGGTTACGAGCAGTACTTC
CSATRGYEQYF
>.|.|TRBV14|TRBJ2-1
TGTGCCAGCAGCCCGCTCATTGGGGGGCTCCCTTACAATGAGCAGTTCTTC
CASSPLIGGLPYNEQFF
>.|.|TRBV9|TRBJ2-1
TGTGCCAGCGGGGGGCGCCATGAGCAGTTCTTC
CASGGRHEQFF
>.|.|TRBV4-3|TRBJ2-5
TGCGCCAGCAGCCAAGATCAACGGCGGGGGCGTAAAGAGACCCAGTACTTC
CASSQDQRRGRKETQYF
>.|.|TRBV6-6|TRBJ2-7
TGTGCCAGCAGTTTCACGGGGAGCTCCTACGAGCAGTACTTC
CASSFTGSSYEQYF
>.|.|TRBV7-2|TRBJ1-1
TGTGCCAGCAGCTTTCAGCGGGAGTCTGAAGCTTTCTTT
CASSFQRESEAFF
>.|TRBD2|TRBV2|TRBJ2-1
TGTGCCAGCTCGACTAGCGGGGGAAGGAATGAGCAGTTCTTC
CASSTSGGRNEQFF
>.|TRBD2|TRBV6-5|TRBJ2-7
TGTGCCAGCAGTTATTCCGGACTAGACTACGAGCAGTACTTC
CASSYSGLDYEQYF
>.|.|TRBV21-1|TRBJ2-7
TGTGCCAGCAGCAAAGGGGATAGACAGGGAGTCAACGAGCAGTACTTC
CASSKGDRQGVNEQYF
>once|.|TRBV25-1|TRBJ2-1
TGTGCCAGCAGTGATGCAGGGAAAGTCAATGAGCAGTTCTTC
CASSDAGKVNEQFF
>once|.|TRBV27|TRBJ2-7
TGTGCCAGCCTGGACAGCAACTCCTACGAGCAGTACTTC
CASLDSNSYEQYF
>.|.|TRBV10-3|TRBJ1-4
TGTGCCATCAGTGAGGAGACTAATGAAAAACTGTTTTTT
CAISEETNEKLFF
>.|TRBD1|TRBV6-5|TRBJ1-6
TGTGCCAGCAGTTATGGGGACAGAGATTATAATTCACCCCTCCACTTT
CASSYGDRDYNSPLHF
>.|TRBD2|TRBV3-1/TRBV3-2|TRBJ2-3
TGTGCCAGCAGCCAAGAAAGCGGGGGGGATCGAGCTAGCACAGATACGCAGTATTTT
CASSQESGGDRASTDTQYF
>.|.|TRBV27|TRBJ2-7
TGTGCCAGCAGCTCCCAACGCCAGGGGTACGAGCAGTACTTC
CASSSQRQGYEQYF
>.|.|TRBV9|TRBJ2-1
TGTGCCAGCAGCGTATCGGACCCGGGTGAGCAGTTCTTC
CASSVSDPGEQFF
>.|.|TRBV5-4|TRBJ1-3
TGTGCCAGCAGCCCGGGAACACCTGGAAACACCATATATTTT
CASSPGTPGNTIYF
>.|.|TRBV12-3/TRBV12-4|TRBJ1-2
TGTGCCAGCAGTTTAGATCCCTATGGCTACACCTTC
CASSLDPYGYTF
>.|TRBD2|TRBV7-6|TRBJ2-1
TGTGCCAGCAGCTCTAGCGGGGGGGGATACAATGAGCAGTTCTTC
CASSSSGGGYNEQFF
>.|.|TRBV7-9|TRBJ2-3
TGTGCCAGCAGCTTAGCCCGCGCTTTGGCAGATACGCAGTATTTT
CASSLARALADTQYF
>.|.|TRBV20-1|TRBJ1-1
TGCAGTGCTAGAGTTGGCGGTGAAGCTTTCTTT
CSARVGGEAFF
>.|.|TRBV3-1/TRBV3-2|TRBJ2-3
TGTGCCAGCAGTCTGAGGGGGAGTGGCACAGATACGCAGTATTTT
CASSLRGSGTDTQYF
>.|TRBD1|TRBV5-4|TRBJ1-1
TGTGCCAGCAGCTGGGCACAGGGGTTGAACACTGAAGCTTTCTTT
CASSWAQGLNTEAFF
>.|.|TRBV7-7|TRBJ2-7
TGTGCTAGCAGCCCCGGGACACCTCTCGAGCAGTACTTC
CASSPGTPLEQYF
>.|TRBD2|TRBV7-2|TRBJ2-5
TGTGCCAGCAGCCCACGGACTAGCGGGACCGAACCGGAGACCCAGTACTTC
CASSPRTSGTEPETQYF
>.|.|TRBV2|TRBJ1-5
TGTGCCAGCAGTGTTGGAGGGAGCAATCAGCCCCAGCATTTT
CASSVGGSNQPQHF